Sequencing of this T cell receptor beta chain was carried out in a study of regulatory T cells in long-lasting Graves disease. Construction of the TCR beta libraries employed iRepertoire HTBI primers in conjunction with Arm-PCR of CDR3 regions. TCRdb independently ran MiXCR on the multiplex PCR reads; one entry per CDR3 protein. The sample holds some 500,000 distinct CDR3 sequences; around an eighth are singletons and the top ten take 8% to 10%. Germline assignment: CDR1 MNHNS and CDR2 SASEGT. The J segment lost 2 bases and the V segment lost 7 bases, leaving 9 bases of the junction unmatched. The CDR3 is made up of 15 amino acids. Time point specified: newly diagnosed GD, antithyroid drugs for less than 3 months. PBMC-extracted RNA yielded the TCR library. This clonotype was recorded at least ten times. This same sample was also part of a study on T cells in Graves' hyperthyroidism and ophthalmopathy. That work states: HTBI primers were employed in a first-round RT-PCR of the TCR CDR3. In the analysis, a 13 V-J model separated ophthalmopathy from stable hyperthyroidism.

The specimen was peripheral blood mononuclear cells (PBMCs), collected at new diagnosis, from a patient treated with antithyroid drugs. This receptor was obtained from a man under 40 with Graves disease. The V gene is TRBV6-1, the J gene TRBJ1-2, with 8 bases lining up with TRBD1. CDR3 sequence: CASTPGQGLNYGYTF. DNA of the CDR3: TGTGCCAGCACCCCAGGACAGGGACTGAACTATGGCTACACCTTC.